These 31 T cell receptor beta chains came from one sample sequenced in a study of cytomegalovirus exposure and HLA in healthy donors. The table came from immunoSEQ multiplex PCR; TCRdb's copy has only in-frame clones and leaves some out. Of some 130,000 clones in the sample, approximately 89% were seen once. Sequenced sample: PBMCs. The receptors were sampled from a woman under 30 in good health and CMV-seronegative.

CDR3 coding DNA: TGTGCCAGTAGCGTGTCTCCCTACGAGCAGTACTTC. Residues: CASSVSPYEQYF. The chain joins TRBV6-5 to TRBJ2-7; a weak D match, TRBD2 (5 bases). V was trimmed by 9 bases and J by 2 bases, leaving 11 bases between them. The CDR3 length is 12 residues. Germline V lookup: CDR1 MNHEY, CDR2 SVGAGI.

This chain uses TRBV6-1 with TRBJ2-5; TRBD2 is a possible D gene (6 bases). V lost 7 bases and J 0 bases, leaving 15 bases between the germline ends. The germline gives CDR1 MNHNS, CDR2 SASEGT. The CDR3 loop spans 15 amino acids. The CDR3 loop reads CASMKGGANQETQYF. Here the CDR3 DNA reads TGTGCCAGCATGAAAGGCGGGGCTAACCAAGAGACCCAGTACTTC.

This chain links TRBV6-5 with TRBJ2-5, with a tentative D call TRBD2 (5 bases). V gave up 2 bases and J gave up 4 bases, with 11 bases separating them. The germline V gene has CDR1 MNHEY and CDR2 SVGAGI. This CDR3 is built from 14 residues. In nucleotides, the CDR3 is TGTGCCAGCAGTTACAACTGGGCGGGAGAGACCCAGTACTTC. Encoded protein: CASSYNWAGETQYF.

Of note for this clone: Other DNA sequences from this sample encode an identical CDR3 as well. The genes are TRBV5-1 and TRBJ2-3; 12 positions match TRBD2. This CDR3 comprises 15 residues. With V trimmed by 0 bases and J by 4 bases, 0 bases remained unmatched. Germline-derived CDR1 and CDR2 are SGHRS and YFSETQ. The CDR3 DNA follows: TGCGCCAGCAGCTTGGGACTAGCGGGGGCAGATACGCAGTATTTT. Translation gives CASSLGLAGADTQYF.

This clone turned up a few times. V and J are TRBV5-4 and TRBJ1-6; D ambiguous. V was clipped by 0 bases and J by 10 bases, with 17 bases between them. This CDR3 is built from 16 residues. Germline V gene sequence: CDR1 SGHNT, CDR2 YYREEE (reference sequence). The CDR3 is CASSLGVSGRESPLHF. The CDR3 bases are TGTGCCAGCAGCTTGGGGGTATCTGGGAGGGAATCACCCCTCCACTTT.

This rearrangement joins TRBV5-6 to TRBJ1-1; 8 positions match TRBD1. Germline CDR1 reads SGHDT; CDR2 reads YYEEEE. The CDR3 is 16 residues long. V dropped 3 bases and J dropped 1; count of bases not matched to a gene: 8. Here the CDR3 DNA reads TGTGCCAGCAGCTACGGACAGACAGGGGAGAACACTGAAGCTTTCTTT. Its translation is CASSYGQTGENTEAFF.

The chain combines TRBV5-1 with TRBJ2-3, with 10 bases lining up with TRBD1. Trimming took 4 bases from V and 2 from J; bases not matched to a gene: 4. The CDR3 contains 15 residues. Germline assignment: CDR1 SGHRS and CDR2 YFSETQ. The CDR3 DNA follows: TGCGCCAGCAGCCGGGGACAGGGGACCACAGATACGCAGTATTTT. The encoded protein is CASSRGQGTTDTQYF. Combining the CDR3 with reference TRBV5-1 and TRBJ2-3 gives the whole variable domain KAGVTQTPRYLIKTRGQQVTLSCSPISGHRSVSWYQQTPGQGLQFLFEYFSETQRNKGNFPGRFSGRQFSNSRSEMNVSTLELGDSALYLCASSRGQGTTDTQYFGPGTRLTVL.

The CDR3 reads CASSPTGVHQPQHF. CDR3 nucleotide sequence: TGTGCCAGTAGTCCCACAGGGGTTCATCAGCCCCAGCATTTT. The V call is TRBV19, the J call TRBJ1-5; 7 bases align to TRBD1. After removal of 5 bases from V and 5 bases from J, the junction contained 6 bases not matched to a gene. This CDR3 contains 14 residues. Germline CDR1 reads LNHDA; CDR2 reads SQIVND (reference sequence).

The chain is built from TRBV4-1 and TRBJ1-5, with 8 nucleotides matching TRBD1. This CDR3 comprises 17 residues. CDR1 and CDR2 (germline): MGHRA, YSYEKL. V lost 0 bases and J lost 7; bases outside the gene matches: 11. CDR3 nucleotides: TGCGCCAGCAGCCAAGATAACGGGCAGGGGGCGGGGCAGCCCCAGCATTTT. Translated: CASSQDNGQGAGQPQHF.

The CDR3 bases are TGTGCCAGCAGCCCAACCGACGGGTATCAGCCCCAGCATTTT. Translating gives CASSPTDGYQPQHF. V and J are TRBV6-1 and TRBJ1-5, with D unclear. Germline CDR1 and CDR2: MNHNS and SASEGT. The CDR3 consists of 14 residues. The V end lost 6 bases, the J end lost 5 bases, and 14 bases lay between the germline ends.

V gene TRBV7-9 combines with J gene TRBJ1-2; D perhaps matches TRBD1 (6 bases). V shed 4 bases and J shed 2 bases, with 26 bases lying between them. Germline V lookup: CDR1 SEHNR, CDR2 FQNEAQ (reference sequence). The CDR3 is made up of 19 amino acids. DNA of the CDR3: TGTGCCAGCAGCTCCCGGCGGGGGGGACAAAGGAAGCCGAACTATGGCTACACCTTC. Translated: CASSSRRGGQRKPNYGYTF.

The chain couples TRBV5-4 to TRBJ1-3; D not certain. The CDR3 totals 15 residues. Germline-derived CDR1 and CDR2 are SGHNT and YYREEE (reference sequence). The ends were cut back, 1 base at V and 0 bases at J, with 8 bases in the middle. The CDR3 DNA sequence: TGTGCCAGCAGCTTGAATCCAAACTCTGGAAACACCATATATTTT. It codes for CASSLNPNSGNTIYF.

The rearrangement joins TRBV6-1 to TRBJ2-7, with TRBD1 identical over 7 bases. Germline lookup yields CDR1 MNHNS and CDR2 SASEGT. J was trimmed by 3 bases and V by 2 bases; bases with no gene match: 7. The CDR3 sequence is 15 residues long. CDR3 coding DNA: TGTGCCAGCAGTGAACGGGACAGTACTATCTACGAGCAGTACTTC. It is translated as CASSERDSTIYEQYF.

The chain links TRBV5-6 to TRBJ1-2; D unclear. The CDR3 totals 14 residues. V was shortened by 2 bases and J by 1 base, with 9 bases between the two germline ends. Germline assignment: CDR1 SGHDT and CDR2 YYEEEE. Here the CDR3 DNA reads TGTGCCAGCAGCTTACTAGGTGTTAACTATGGCTACACCTTC. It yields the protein CASSLLGVNYGYTF.

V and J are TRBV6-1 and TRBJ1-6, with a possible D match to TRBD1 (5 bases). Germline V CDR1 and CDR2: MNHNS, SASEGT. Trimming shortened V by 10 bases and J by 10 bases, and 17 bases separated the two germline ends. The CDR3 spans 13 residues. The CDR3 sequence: CATSTTGDSPLHF. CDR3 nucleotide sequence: TGTGCCACGTCAACAACGGGGGACTCACCCCTCCACTTT.

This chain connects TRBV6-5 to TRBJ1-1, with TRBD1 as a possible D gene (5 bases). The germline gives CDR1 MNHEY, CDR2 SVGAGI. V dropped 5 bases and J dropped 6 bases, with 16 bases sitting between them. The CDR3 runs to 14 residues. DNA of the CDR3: TGTGCCAGCAGTCCAACAAGCGGGGGTTCTGAAGCTTTCTTT. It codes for CASSPTSGGSEAFF.

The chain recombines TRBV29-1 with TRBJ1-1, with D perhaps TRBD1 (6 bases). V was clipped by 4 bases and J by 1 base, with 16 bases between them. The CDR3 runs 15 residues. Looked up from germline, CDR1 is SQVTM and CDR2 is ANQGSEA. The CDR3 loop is CSVAVQGRGNTEAFF. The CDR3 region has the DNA TGCAGCGTTGCAGTACAGGGAAGGGGGAACACTGAAGCTTTCTTT.

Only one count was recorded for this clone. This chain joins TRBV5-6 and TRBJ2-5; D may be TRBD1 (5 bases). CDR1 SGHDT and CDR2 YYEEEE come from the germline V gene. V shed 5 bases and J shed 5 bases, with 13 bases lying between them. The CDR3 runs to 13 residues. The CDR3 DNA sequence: TGTGCCAGCAGTCATAAGGGGCGGGAGACCCAGTACTTC. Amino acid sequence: CASSHKGRETQYF.

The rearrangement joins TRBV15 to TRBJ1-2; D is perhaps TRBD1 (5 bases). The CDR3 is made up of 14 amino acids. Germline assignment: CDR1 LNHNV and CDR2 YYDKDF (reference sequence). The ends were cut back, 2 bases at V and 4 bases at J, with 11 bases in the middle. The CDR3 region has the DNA TGTGCCACCAGCAGAAACCAGGGACTCTATGGCTACACCTTC. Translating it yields CATSRNQGLYGYTF.

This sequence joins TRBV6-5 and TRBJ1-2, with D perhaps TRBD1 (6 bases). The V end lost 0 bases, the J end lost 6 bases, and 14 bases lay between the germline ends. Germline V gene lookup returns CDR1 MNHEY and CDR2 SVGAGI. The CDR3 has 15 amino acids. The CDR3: CASSYSSGGKDGYTF. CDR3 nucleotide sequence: TGTGCCAGCAGTTACTCGTCGGGGGGCAAAGATGGCTACACCTTC.

The CDR3 protein is CASSLGLAGYEQYF. Written as DNA, the CDR3 is TGTGCCAGCAGCTTAGGTCTAGCGGGCTACGAGCAGTACTTC. The chain uses TRBV13 and TRBJ2-7, with 8 bases that match TRBD2. V dropped 0 bases and J dropped 3; count of bases not matched to a gene: 1. CDR1 and CDR2 (germline): PRHDT, FYEKMQ (reference sequence). The CDR3 has 14 amino acids.

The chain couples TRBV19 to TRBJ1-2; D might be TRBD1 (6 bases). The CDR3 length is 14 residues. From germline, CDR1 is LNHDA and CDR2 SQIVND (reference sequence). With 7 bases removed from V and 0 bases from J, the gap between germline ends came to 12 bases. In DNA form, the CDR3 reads TGTGCCAGTACCGAACAGGGTCCTAACTATGGCTACACCTTC. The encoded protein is CASTEQGPNYGYTF. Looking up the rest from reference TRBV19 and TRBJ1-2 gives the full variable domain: DGGITQSPKYLFRKEGQNVTLSCEQNLNHDAMYWYRQDPGQGLRLIYYSQIVNDFQKGDIAEGYSVSREKKESFPLTVTSAQKNPTAFYLCASTEQGPNYGYTFGSGTRLTVV.

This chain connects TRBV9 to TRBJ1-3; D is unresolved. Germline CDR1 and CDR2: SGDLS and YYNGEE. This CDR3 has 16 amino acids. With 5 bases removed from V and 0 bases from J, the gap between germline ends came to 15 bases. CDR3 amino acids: CASSAWPGSSGNTIYF. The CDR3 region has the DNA TGTGCCAGCAGTGCCTGGCCGGGGAGCTCTGGAAACACCATATATTTT.

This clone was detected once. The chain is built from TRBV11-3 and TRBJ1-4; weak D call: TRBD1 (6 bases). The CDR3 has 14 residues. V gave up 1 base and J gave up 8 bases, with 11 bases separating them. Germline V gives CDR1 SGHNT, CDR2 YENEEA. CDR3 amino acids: CASSLGGRDEKLFF. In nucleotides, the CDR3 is TGTGCCAGCAGCTTAGGGGGGCGCGACGAAAAACTGTTTTTT.

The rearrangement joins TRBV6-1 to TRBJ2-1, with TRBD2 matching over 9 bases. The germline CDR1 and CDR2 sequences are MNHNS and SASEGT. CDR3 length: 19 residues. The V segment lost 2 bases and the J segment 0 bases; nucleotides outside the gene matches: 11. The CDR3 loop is CASSEISGGQPSSYNEQFF. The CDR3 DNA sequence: TGTGCCAGCAGTGAAATCAGCGGGGGGCAACCGAGCTCCTACAATGAGCAGTTCTTC.

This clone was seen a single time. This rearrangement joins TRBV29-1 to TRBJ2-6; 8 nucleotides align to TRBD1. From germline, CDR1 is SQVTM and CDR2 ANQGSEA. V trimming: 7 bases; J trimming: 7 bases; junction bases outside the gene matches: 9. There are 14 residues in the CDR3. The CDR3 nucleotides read TGCAGCGCCTTCCCCGGGACAGGTGCCAACGTCCTGACTTTC. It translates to CSAFPGTGANVLTF.

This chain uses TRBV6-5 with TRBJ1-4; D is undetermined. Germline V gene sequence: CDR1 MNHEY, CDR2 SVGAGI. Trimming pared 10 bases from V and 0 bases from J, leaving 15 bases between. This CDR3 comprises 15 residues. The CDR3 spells CATSRQIATNEKLFF. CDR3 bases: TGTGCCACCTCGCGGCAGATTGCAACTAATGAAAAACTGTTTTTT.

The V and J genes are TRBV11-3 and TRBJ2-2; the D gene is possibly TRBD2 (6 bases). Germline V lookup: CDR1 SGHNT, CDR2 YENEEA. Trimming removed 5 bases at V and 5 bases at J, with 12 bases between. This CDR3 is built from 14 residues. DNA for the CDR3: TGTGCCAGCAGCCGCCCGGGAGTGACCGGGGAGCTGTTTTTT. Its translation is CASSRPGVTGELFF.

The CDR3 region is CASSLEHHNEQFF. CDR3 coding DNA: TGTGCCAGCAGCTTGGAACACCACAATGAGCAGTTCTTC. The chain combines TRBV5-6 with TRBJ2-1; no firm D call. From germline, CDR1 is SGHDT and CDR2 YYEEEE. CDR3 length: 13 residues. Trimming cost V 0 bases and J 5 bases, with 6 bases left between them.

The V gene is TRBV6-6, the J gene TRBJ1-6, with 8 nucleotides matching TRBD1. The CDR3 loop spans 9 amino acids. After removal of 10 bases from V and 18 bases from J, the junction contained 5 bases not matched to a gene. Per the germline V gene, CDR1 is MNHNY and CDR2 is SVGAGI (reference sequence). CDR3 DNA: TGTGCCACCCCGGGACAGGCCCACTTT. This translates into CATPGQAHF.

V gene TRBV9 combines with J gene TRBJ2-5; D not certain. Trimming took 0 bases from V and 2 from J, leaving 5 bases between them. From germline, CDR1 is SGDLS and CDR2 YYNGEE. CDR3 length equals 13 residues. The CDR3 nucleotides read TGTGCCAGCAGCGTAGGGCAGCAAGAGACCCAGTACTTC. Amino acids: CASSVGQQETQYF.